These 27 T cell receptor beta chains originate from one sample sequenced in a study of blood T cell repertoires in COVID-19. The data were produced by immunoSEQ multiplex PCR, yet TCRdb's version contains in-frame clones alone and is incomplete. This sample yields some 460,000 clones, of which 70% to 90% are seen a single time; roughly 1.9% belongs to the top ten. Specimen: PBMCs or T cells enriched from blood (not recorded which). Receptor source: a young woman with acute COVID-19.

The V gene is TRBV7-9, the J gene TRBJ2-3; weak D call: TRBD1 (6 bases). The V gene's germline CDR1 is SEHNR and CDR2 FQNEAQ (reference sequence). The ends were cut back, 4 bases at V and 2 bases at J, with 13 bases in the middle. The CDR3 length is 15 residues. CDR3 coding DNA: TGTGCCAGCAGCTCGTCGGACAGCAACACAGATACGCAGTATTTT. The encoded protein is CASSSSDSNTDTQYF.

V is TRBV15 and J is TRBJ1-2; D is unresolved. CDR3 size: 12 residues. CDR1 and CDR2 from the germline V gene are LNHNV and YYDKDF (reference sequence). V lost 1 base and J lost 7, with 7 bases in between. The CDR3 coding sequence is TGTGCCACCAGCAGAGCTTCTCGTGGCTACACCTTC. It translates to CATSRASRGYTF.

The V and J genes are TRBV6-5 and TRBJ2-5; D is unclear. V shed 5 bases and J shed 5 bases, with 12 bases lying between them. The CDR3 has 13 residues. Germline values: CDR1 MNHEY, CDR2 SVGAGI. In DNA, the CDR3 is TGTGCCAGCAGTAGAGGTAGTATGGAGACCCAGTACTTC. This codes for CASSRGSMETQYF.

This chain joins TRBV5-8 and TRBJ2-5; TRBD1 matches 7 bases. CDR3 length: 14 residues. V was pared by 9 bases and J by 2 bases, with 10 bases of the junction left unmatched. Germline lookup yields CDR1 SGHTS and CDR2 YDEGEE. The CDR3 is CATEIGQEQETQYF. CDR3 sequence (DNA): TGTGCCACCGAAATCGGACAGGAACAAGAGACCCAGTACTTC. The full variable domain, with the rest looked up from reference TRBV5-8 and TRBJ2-5, is EAGVTQSPTHLIKTRGQQATLRCSPISGHTSVYWYQQALGLGLQFLLWYDEGEERNRGNFPPRFSGRQFPNYSSELNVNALELEDSALYLCATEIGQEQETQYFGPGTRLLVL.

This sequence joins TRBV11-2 and TRBJ1-5; TRBD1 matches at 7 bases. From germline, CDR1 is SGHAT and CDR2 FQNNGV. The ends lost 5 bases at V and 4 bases at J; junction bases unmatched: 8. This CDR3 region has 15 residues. Written as DNA, the CDR3 is TGTGCCAGCAGCCTTACAGGGGCCCCGAATCAGCCCCAGCATTTT. Residues: CASSLTGAPNQPQHF.

The chain is built from TRBV19 and TRBJ2-1; maybe TRBD1 (5 bases). V lost 7 bases to trimming and J lost 1 base, with 23 bases between them. This CDR3 has 18 amino acids. Germline V CDR1 and CDR2: LNHDA, SQIVND (reference sequence). The CDR3 loop reads CASNGQGVIPDSYNEQFF. For the CDR3, the DNA is TGTGCCAGTAATGGGCAGGGCGTAATTCCGGATTCCTACAATGAGCAGTTCTTC.

This clone was seen only once. The V call is TRBV10-1, the J call TRBJ1-3; a weak D match, TRBD1 (5 bases). Germline CDR1 and CDR2: WNHNN and SYGVQD (reference sequence). The CDR3 length is 15 residues. Trimming left V 5 bases short and J 9 bases short, with 20 bases between. This CDR3 is CASSSTVQPTGTIYF. CDR3 nucleotides: TGCGCCAGCAGTTCGACAGTTCAACCCACGGGCACCATATATTTT.

Concerning this clone itself: A much larger clone lies a single base off, so this may be a read error. This CDR3 is also generated by other DNA sequences in the sample. The chain joins TRBV7-3 to TRBJ1-1; 7 bases are a match to TRBD1. Germline trimming cut 4 bases from V and 3 bases from J; bases unmatched to any gene: 2. Per the germline V gene, CDR1 is SGHTA and CDR2 is FQGTGA. The CDR3 has 13 residues. The CDR3 loop is CASSSQGDTEAFF. DNA of the CDR3: TGTGCCAGCAGCTCTCAGGGGGACACTGAAGCTTTCTTT.

The rearrangement uses TRBV9 and TRBJ1-2, with 7 bases identical to TRBD1. The CDR3 consists of 14 residues. Germline V gene sequence: CDR1 SGDLS, CDR2 YYNGEE. Trimming removed 0 bases from V and 6 bases from J; junction bases left unmatched: 5. CDR3 region: CASSVGGQTDGYTF. CDR3 sequence (DNA): TGTGCCAGCAGCGTAGGGGGACAGACGGATGGCTACACCTTC.

The V call is TRBV19, the J call TRBJ1-5; possible D gene TRBD1, 6 bases. This CDR3 spans 17 amino acids. The germline V gene has CDR1 LNHDA and CDR2 SQIVND (reference sequence). V gave up 3 bases and J gave up 0 bases, with 15 bases separating them. The CDR3 bases are TGTGCCAGTAGTATCCCAGGGGCAGCCTATAGCAATCAGCCCCAGCATTTT. It codes for CASSIPGAAYSNQPQHF.

The table lists this clone with a few counts. This chain uses TRBV28 with TRBJ1-3; no reliable D call. The CDR3 has 13 amino acids. Trimming cost V 2 bases and J 4 bases, with 6 bases left between them. Germline CDR1 and CDR2: MDHEN and SYDVKM. The CDR3 nucleotides are TGTGCCAGCAGTTTACAGATGGGAAACACCATATATTTT. This encodes CASSLQMGNTIYF.

The V call is TRBV5-4, the J call TRBJ1-6; maybe TRBD1 (6 bases). This CDR3 spans 16 amino acids. Between the trimmed V and J ends, which lost 0 bases and 7 bases, there was a span of 14 bases. Germline CDR1 and CDR2: SGHNT and YYREEE (reference sequence). CDR3 sequence: CASSLAGAGENSPLHF. CDR3 in DNA: TGTGCCAGCAGCTTGGCCGGGGCAGGGGAAAATTCACCCCTCCACTTT.

This clone was detected only a few times. The chain employs TRBV5-1 and TRBJ1-2; maybe TRBD1 (6 bases). The CDR3 runs to 13 residues. Germline-derived CDR1 and CDR2 are SGHRS and YFSETQ. V was clipped by 4 bases and J by 1 base, with 8 bases between them. As DNA, the CDR3 is TGCGCCAGCAGCGCGGACAGTAACTATGGCTACACCTTC. Encoded protein: CASSADSNYGYTF.

This chain connects TRBV12-3 or TRBV12-4 to TRBJ2-7; D perhaps matches TRBD2 (5 bases). This CDR3 spans 13 amino acids. The germline V and J ends were trimmed by 4 bases and 2 bases, with 9 bases remaining between them. The CDR3 here is CASSYTGTYEQYF. The DNA of the CDR3 is TGTGCCAGCAGTTATACCGGGACCTACGAGCAGTACTTC.

The chain is built from TRBV12-5 and TRBJ1-2, with 10 positions matching TRBD1. Looked up from germline, CDR1 is LGHNT and CDR2 is FRNRAP. V trimming: 5 bases; J trimming: 6 bases; junction bases outside the gene matches: 6. CDR3 size: 14 residues. The CDR3, as DNA: TGTGCTAGTGGTCCCCCCGGGACAGGGGATGGCTACACCTTC. Translating it yields CASGPPGTGDGYTF.

The chain couples TRBV12-2 to TRBJ1-2; no check of the table's D call, TRBD1, against the DNA was made. TRBV12-2 represents a pseudogene. The CDR3 covers 15 residues. Written as DNA, the CDR3 is TGTGCAAGTCGCTTACGCGACAGGGTCTACGATGGCTACACCTTC. Amino acids: CASRLRDRVYDGYTF.

This chain connects TRBV4-1 to TRBJ2-7, with D unclear. There are 14 residues in the CDR3. From germline, CDR1 is MGHRA and CDR2 YSYEKL. The ends were cut back, 1 base at V and 0 bases at J, with 7 bases in the middle. CDR3 in DNA: TGCGCCAGCAGCCAAGTGGCCCTCTCCTACGAGCAGTACTTC. Residues: CASSQVALSYEQYF.

The J gene is TRBJ2-3, the V gene TRBV28; D is perhaps TRBD2 (5 bases). CDR1 MDHEN and CDR2 SYDVKM come from the germline V gene. CDR3 size: 14 residues. Trimming removed 3 bases at V and 2 bases at J, with 9 bases between. CDR3 sequence (DNA): TGTGCCAGCAGTTTTCATAGCGACACAGATACGCAGTATTTT. Protein sequence: CASSFHSDTDTQYF.

V usage is TRBV28 and J usage is TRBJ2-5; D possibly corresponds to TRBD1 (6 bases). The germline V and J ends were trimmed by 6 bases and 5 bases, with 19 bases remaining between them. The CDR3 spans 15 residues. Germline V gene lookup returns CDR1 MDHEN and CDR2 SYDVKM. This CDR3 reads CASSVPGVRGETQYF. CDR3 coding DNA: TGTGCCAGCAGCGTACCCGGAGTGAGGGGGGAGACCCAGTACTTC.

This clone was seen a handful of times. CDR3 loop: CASSRKGGGLSYEQYF. CDR3 DNA: TGTGCCAGCAGCAGAAAAGGGGGGGGACTCTCCTACGAGCAGTACTTC. The chain uses TRBV25-1 and TRBJ2-7, with D possibly TRBD2 on 7 matching bases. The CDR3 is made up of 16 amino acids. V dropped 6 bases and J dropped 0 bases, with 18 bases sitting between them. Germline V gene data show CDR1 as MGHDK and CDR2 as SYGVNS.

This rearrangement joins TRBV18 to TRBJ1-2, with D possibly being TRBD1 (5 bases). The V and J ends lost 3 bases and 3 bases respectively, with 17 bases between them. There are 16 residues in the CDR3. Germline assignment: CDR1 KGHSH and CDR2 LQKENI. In nucleotides, the CDR3 is TGTGCCAGCTCACCCAACCAAGCACAGGCAGACTATGGCTACACCTTC. It yields the protein CASSPNQAQADYGYTF.

This clone was detected only once. The gene calls are TRBV7-2 and TRBJ1-2; 7 bases match TRBD1. Germline V gene sequence: CDR1 SGHTA, CDR2 FQGNSA. The J segment lost 1 base and the V segment lost 1 base, leaving 9 bases of the junction unmatched. The CDR3 loop spans 17 amino acids. The CDR3 DNA reads as TGTGCCAGCAGCTTAGAGGAGGACAGGTGGTTTAACTATGGCTACACCTTC. Protein: CASSLEEDRWFNYGYTF.

In DNA form, the CDR3 reads TGTGCCAGCAGTGACAGGTCGACTAGACGGCGAGAGACCCAGTACTTC. This translates into CASSDRSTRRRETQYF. The chain employs TRBV2 and TRBJ2-5, with D perhaps matching TRBD2 (6 bases). Trimming removed 3 bases at V and 4 bases at J, with 18 bases between. The CDR3 contains 16 residues. CDR1 and CDR2 from the germline V gene are SNHLY and FYNNEI. Variable domain in full (rest from reference TRBV2 and TRBJ2-5): EPEVTQTPSHQVTQMGQEVILRCVPISNHLYFYWYRQILGQKVEFLVSFYNNEISEKSEIFDDQFSVERPDGSNFTLKIRSTKLEDSAMYFCASSDRSTRRRETQYFGPGTRLLVL.

The chain has TRBV5-6 and TRBJ1-2, with D possibly matching TRBD1 (5 bases). The V end lost 0 bases, the J end lost 8 bases, and 8 bases lay between the germline ends. The CDR3 covers 12 residues. The V gene's germline CDR1 is SGHDT and CDR2 YYEEEE. CDR3 residues: CASSLAGRGYTF. CDR3 DNA sequence: TGTGCCAGCAGCTTGGCAGGGAGGGGCTACACCTTC.

This clone was counted a few times. The chain combines TRBV10-1 with TRBJ2-2, with 9 nucleotides matching TRBD1. Trimming at V came to 7 bases and at J to 1 base, leaving 7 bases not matched to a gene. Germline CDR1 reads WNHNN; CDR2 reads SYGVQD (reference sequence). This CDR3 comprises 16 residues. The CDR3 loop is CASMGPGQGNTGELFF. As DNA, the CDR3 is TGCGCCAGCATGGGACCGGGACAGGGGAACACCGGGGAGCTGTTTTTT.

V and J are TRBV5-1 and TRBJ1-1; 8 bases map to TRBD1. The CDR3 length is 14 residues. Per the germline V gene, CDR1 is SGHRS and CDR2 is YFSETQ. The J segment lost 10 bases and the V segment lost 4 bases, leaving 12 bases of the junction unmatched. CDR3 DNA: TGCGCCAGCAGCAAGGGACAGGCCAAGTCCCGAGCTTTCTTT. Residues: CASSKGQAKSRAFF.

DNA for the CDR3: TGTGCCAGCAGCCAAGTTAGCGGGGAGCTGTTTTTT. Its protein product is CASSQVSGELFF. This chain connects TRBV3-1 (or the pseudogene TRBV3-2) to TRBJ2-2, with no clear D. This CDR3 is built from 12 residues. V gave up 1 base and J gave up 7 bases, with 4 bases separating them. Germline-derived CDR1 and CDR2 are LGHDT and YNNKEL (reference sequence).